This T cell receptor (beta chain) was recovered during a study of cytomegalovirus exposure and HLA in healthy donors. The PCR contained 60 Vbeta and 13 Jbeta primers. Clones were read by immunoSEQ multiplex PCR, and TCRdb kept only the in-frame ones, dropping some. The data show tens of thousands of clones, about 71% seen once. Specimen: PBMCs. The sequence was obtained from a man between 60 and 75 years old in good health and CMV-seropositive.

DNA for the CDR3: TGTGCCAGCAGCTTGGGGTTAGCGGGGGGGGGCAATGAGCAGTTCTTC. Its protein is CASSLGLAGGGNEQFF. The V call is TRBV5-4, the J call TRBJ2-1, with 11 bases fitting TRBD2. J gave up 6 bases and V 0 bases, and 5 bases lay outside the gene matches. Germline V CDR1 and CDR2: SGHNT, YYREEE (reference sequence). This CDR3 has 16 residues.